The clone carrying this T cell receptor beta chain was detected only a few times. Antigen unknown. The V and J ends lost 4 bases and 0 bases, in that order; junction bases with no gene match: 5. This CDR3 has 18 residues. From germline, CDR1 is SGHTA and CDR2 FQGNSA. The source of the sample is a study of blood T cells in healthy people across ages. Study at large: Template switching captured about one barcoded beta molecule per two T cells.

A J-beta primer mix and a sample-barcoded 5' primer were used in a second PCR of about 7 to 12 cycles. A tag from a template-switch adaptor with 12 random nucleotides marked each cDNA molecule. TCRdb used MiXCR to reprocess the 5' RACE reads, holding one entry per CDR3 protein. The profile shows 2 million or so distinct CDR3 sequences, just under 50% of them singletons. Study observations and caveats: There were more naive CD4+ cells and higher diversity in long-lived donors than in aged donors.

The specimen was blood. This receptor was taken from a middle-aged woman in good health. The chain uses TRBV7-2 and TRBJ2-4; 14 nucleotides align to TRBD2. The CDR3 DNA is TGTGCCAGCAGCTCCGGACTAGCGGGGGGCCTAGCCAAAAACATTCAGTACTTC. Its translation is CASSSGLAGGLAKNIQYF.